The present TCR beta chain was sequenced within a study of blood T cell repertoires in COVID-19. Study context: Donors in the United States, Italy and Spain gave samples during acute or convalescent COVID-19. T cells, B-cell-depleted T cells, or PBMCs provided the cDNA or gDNA that served as material.

The CDR3 loop spans 13 amino acids. Germline V gene sequence: CDR1 SGHRS, CDR2 YFSETQ. J gave up 8 bases and V 2 bases, and 3 bases lay outside the gene matches. Authors' processing steps: Estimated nucleated cell counts came from reference gene primer amplification. Produced via immunoSEQ multiplex PCR; TCRdb's table is partial and in-frame only. V and J calls and clone size are as listed in that table; D and trimming were resolved from the DNA. In the table there are approximately 88,000 clones, approximately 80% of which are singletons. The sequenced material came from peripheral blood. The clonotype was recovered from a woman over 75 with acute or convalescent COVID-19. This chain uses TRBV5-1 with TRBJ2-4; 8 nucleotides align to TRBD2. CDR3 DNA: TGCGCCAGCAGCTTCGCGGGAGGTGACATTCAGTACTTC. This encodes CASSFAGGDIQYF.